These T cell receptor beta chains were read from a single sample in a study of T cell responses to AZD1222 COVID-19 vaccine. The data were produced by immunoSEQ multiplex PCR, yet TCRdb's version contains in-frame clones alone and is incomplete. The repertoire holds around 200,000 clones, with around 88% as singletons. Sequenced material: peripheral blood, taken on day 0 of AZD1222 vaccination. These receptors all stem from an adult in good health. The CDR3 runs from the conserved cysteine through the conserved F or W. The D gene is left open where the match is weak. Expanded clones get a size class; other rows say once, few or many, or leave the size out.

v_call: TRBV3-1/TRBV3-2
d_call: .
j_call: TRBJ2-4
clone_size: .
cdr3_nt: TGTGCCAGCAGCCTTAGGACAGCCGTAAACATTCAGTACTTC
cdr3_aa: CASSLRTAVNIQYF

v_call: TRBV6-5
d_call: .
j_call: TRBJ1-2
clone_size: .
cdr3_nt: TGTGCCAGCACCCCTGCATGGGGGGCCGACTATGGCTACACCTTC
cdr3_aa: CASTPAWGADYGYTF

v_call: TRBV7-9
d_call: TRBD1
j_call: TRBJ1-3
clone_size: .
cdr3_nt: TGTGCCAGCAGCTCGCAGACAGGGGGCATCGGAAACACCATATATTTT
cdr3_aa: CASSSQTGGIGNTIYF

v_call: TRBV6-5
d_call: TRBD2
j_call: TRBJ2-7
clone_size: .
cdr3_nt: TGTGCCAGCAGACCTGGCGGGAGCTCCTACGAGCAGTACTTC
cdr3_aa: CASRPGGSSYEQYF

v_call: TRBV19
d_call: .
j_call: TRBJ1-1
clone_size: .
cdr3_nt: TGTGCCAGTAGTAGCAGGAATGTGAACACTGAAGCTTTCTTT
cdr3_aa: CASSSRNVNTEAFF

v_call: TRBV7-3
d_call: .
j_call: TRBJ2-2
clone_size: once
cdr3_nt: TGTGCCAGCAGCTTAGGGCGGATCTCCGGGGAGCTGTTTTTT
cdr3_aa: CASSLGRISGELFF

v_call: TRBV6-5
d_call: TRBD1
j_call: TRBJ1-2
clone_size: .
cdr3_nt: TGTGCCAGCTGGGACAGGGGTGCTGGCTACACCTTC
cdr3_aa: CASWDRGAGYTF

v_call: TRBV7-9
d_call: TRBD1
j_call: TRBJ2-7
clone_size: .
cdr3_nt: TGTGCCAGCAGGAAGACAGGGAACTCCTACGAGCAGTACTTC
cdr3_aa: CASRKTGNSYEQYF

v_call: TRBV4-1
d_call: .
j_call: TRBJ1-3
clone_size: .
cdr3_nt: TGCGCCAGCAGCCAAGTCGGAGGCGCCTCTGGAAACACCATATATTTT
cdr3_aa: CASSQVGGASGNTIYF

v_call: TRBV11-2
d_call: TRBD2
j_call: TRBJ2-3
clone_size: .
cdr3_nt: TGTGCCAGCAGCCGAATTAGCGGGGCCGGCACAGATACGCAGTATTTT
cdr3_aa: CASSRISGAGTDTQYF

v_call: TRBV28
d_call: .
j_call: TRBJ2-5
clone_size: once
cdr3_nt: TGTGCCCACCATGGGGCGGGGTCGGAAGAGACCCAGTACTTC
cdr3_aa: CAHHGAGSEETQYF

v_call: TRBV2
d_call: .
j_call: TRBJ1-2
clone_size: .
cdr3_nt: TGTGCCAGCAGCGGCCCGGCGGCTCGCAATGGCTACACCTTC
cdr3_aa: CASSGPAARNGYTF

v_call: TRBV4-3
d_call: .
j_call: TRBJ1-1
clone_size: once
cdr3_nt: TGCGCCAGCAGCCAAGCGGGGCGGACAGTTGAAGCTTTCTTT
cdr3_aa: CASSQAGRTVEAFF

v_call: TRBV9
d_call: TRBD2
j_call: TRBJ2-1
clone_size: .
cdr3_nt: TGTGCCAGCAGCCGGACTAGCGGGGGTCTTATCTACAATGAGCAGTTCTTC
cdr3_aa: CASSRTSGGLIYNEQFF

v_call: TRBV19
d_call: .
j_call: TRBJ1-1
clone_size: .
cdr3_nt: TGTGCCAGTAGAGTGTTTGGAGTCCCTGAAGCTTTCTTT
cdr3_aa: CASRVFGVPEAFF

v_call: TRBV5-1
d_call: TRBD2
j_call: TRBJ2-1
clone_size: once
cdr3_nt: TGCGCCAGCACCCCGGGGGGCTACAATGAGCAGTTCTTC
cdr3_aa: CASTPGGYNEQFF

v_call: TRBV30
d_call: .
j_call: TRBJ1-6
clone_size: once
cdr3_nt: TGTGCCTGGAGTGACGGATTCGGTTCACCCCTCCACTTT
cdr3_aa: CAWSDGFGSPLHF

v_call: TRBV7-2
d_call: .
j_call: TRBJ1-2
clone_size: .
cdr3_nt: TGTGCCAGCAGCTCGACAGTTTACTATGGCTACACCTTC
cdr3_aa: CASSSTVYYGYTF

v_call: TRBV5-3
d_call: .
j_call: TRBJ1-5
clone_size: .
cdr3_nt: TGTGCCAGAAGGAACAGGGTCCGTCAGCCCCAGCATTTT
cdr3_aa: CARRNRVRQPQHF

v_call: TRBV27
d_call: .
j_call: TRBJ1-5
clone_size: .
cdr3_nt: TGTGCCAGCAGTTTCTCGAGGGGGGGAAGGCCCCAGCATTTT
cdr3_aa: CASSFSRGGRPQHF

v_call: TRBV15
d_call: .
j_call: TRBJ2-7
clone_size: .
cdr3_nt: TGTGCCACCAGCAGTGCCCCCCTATACGAGCAGTACTTC
cdr3_aa: CATSSAPLYEQYF

v_call: TRBV5-3
d_call: TRBD1
j_call: TRBJ1-4
clone_size: .
cdr3_nt: TGTGCCAGAAAGCTCCATTACAGGGGCCGATTCTTTAATGAAAAACTGTTTTTT
cdr3_aa: CARKLHYRGRFFNEKLFF

v_call: TRBV14
d_call: .
j_call: TRBJ1-5
clone_size: .
cdr3_nt: TGTGCCAGCAGCATATCAGGGAGCAATCAGCCCCAGCATTTT
cdr3_aa: CASSISGSNQPQHF

v_call: TRBV4-3
d_call: .
j_call: TRBJ2-7
clone_size: .
cdr3_nt: TGCGCCAGCAGCCAAGATAGCAGAGACTCTGACGAGCAGTACTTC
cdr3_aa: CASSQDSRDSDEQYF

v_call: TRBV10-3
d_call: .
j_call: TRBJ1-5
clone_size: .
cdr3_nt: TGTGCCATCAGTGATGGCAGGGACAGCAATCAGCCCCAGCATTTT
cdr3_aa: CAISDGRDSNQPQHF

v_call: TRBV27
d_call: .
j_call: TRBJ2-2
clone_size: .
cdr3_nt: TGTGCCAGCAGTTTAGCCCGACTGGGCACCGGGGAGCTGTTTTTT
cdr3_aa: CASSLARLGTGELFF

v_call: TRBV5-3
d_call: .
j_call: TRBJ1-1
clone_size: .
cdr3_nt: TGTGCCAGAAGCTTGCGAGTCCCAGACAGTCACACTGAAGCTTTCTTT
cdr3_aa: CARSLRVPDSHTEAFF

v_call: TRBV5-1
d_call: TRBD1
j_call: TRBJ2-7
clone_size: .
cdr3_nt: TGCGCCAGCAGCTCGGGACAGGGCAAGCAAGGGTCGTACTTC
cdr3_aa: CASSSGQGKQGSYF

v_call: TRBV30
d_call: .
j_call: TRBJ2-3
clone_size: .
cdr3_nt: TGTGCCTGGAGTGTACCAGGGGGCACAGATACGCAGTATTTT
cdr3_aa: CAWSVPGGTDTQYF

v_call: TRBV29-1
d_call: .
j_call: TRBJ2-3
clone_size: .
cdr3_nt: TGCAGCGTTGAAGATCCGGGCCTTGGGGGCCGGGGTGATACGCAGTATTTT
cdr3_aa: CSVEDPGLGGRGDTQYF

v_call: TRBV9
d_call: .
j_call: TRBJ2-3
clone_size: .
cdr3_nt: TGTGCCAGCAGCGCCGGAGTGAGCACAGATACGCAGTATTTT
cdr3_aa: CASSAGVSTDTQYF

v_call: TRBV2
d_call: .
j_call: TRBJ2-7
clone_size: .
cdr3_nt: TGTGCCAGCAGTGGGGGCAGTTCCTACGAGCAGTACTTC
cdr3_aa: CASSGGSSYEQYF

v_call: TRBV3-1/TRBV3-2
d_call: TRBD1
j_call: TRBJ1-1
clone_size: .
cdr3_nt: TGTGCCAGCAGCTTAGGACAGGGAGGCACTGAAGCTTTCTTT
cdr3_aa: CASSLGQGGTEAFF

v_call: TRBV6-5
d_call: .
j_call: TRBJ1-1
clone_size: .
cdr3_nt: TGTGCCAGCGGCGAGGGGGGCTTGGACACTGAAGCTTTCTTT
cdr3_aa: CASGEGGLDTEAFF

v_call: TRBV11-2
d_call: .
j_call: TRBJ2-7
clone_size: .
cdr3_nt: TGTGCCAGCAGCTCGGACCGGGCCTTCACCTACGAGCAGTACTTC
cdr3_aa: CASSSDRAFTYEQYF

v_call: TRBV3-1/TRBV3-2
d_call: .
j_call: TRBJ1-1
clone_size: once
cdr3_nt: TGTGCCAGCAGCCAGCGCGGGATGAACACTGAAGCTTTCTTT
cdr3_aa: CASSQRGMNTEAFF

v_call: TRBV5-6
d_call: TRBD1
j_call: TRBJ1-1
clone_size: .
cdr3_nt: TGTGCCAGCAGCCCGGACAGGGGAGCCACTGAAGCTTTCTTT
cdr3_aa: CASSPDRGATEAFF

v_call: TRBV4-1
d_call: .
j_call: TRBJ1-5
clone_size: .
cdr3_nt: TGCGCCAGCAGCCAAGCTCCGGGCAATCAGCCCCAGCATTTT
cdr3_aa: CASSQAPGNQPQHF